The 3 T cell receptor beta chains presented below share a single source sample, sequenced in a study of blood T cell repertoires in COVID-19. Measured with immunoSEQ multiplex PCR; TCRdb has only the in-frame clones, and not every one. The table includes roughly 110,000 clones, roughly 89% detected once. The material sequenced was peripheral blood. The source is a human donor with acute or convalescent COVID-19. The donor label of this sample is uncertain.

The CDR3 DNA follows: TGCGCCAGCAGCTTGGATCCTACCAGGGGTACCAATGGTGAGCAGTTCTTC. Translated: CASSLDPTRGTNGEQFF. The J gene is TRBJ2-1, the V gene TRBV5-1; D is perhaps TRBD1 (6 bases). Trimming removed 0 bases from V and 9 bases from J, with 22 bases in between. The CDR3 has 17 residues. Looked up from germline, CDR1 is SGHRS and CDR2 is YFSETQ.

This rearrangement joins TRBV7-9 to TRBJ2-7, with 7 bases aligning to TRBD1. Trimming removed 2 bases from V and 5 bases from J; junction bases left unmatched: 6. Germline V gene lookup returns CDR1 SEHNR and CDR2 FQNEAQ (reference sequence). The CDR3 totals 14 residues. The CDR3 region is CASSLFTGEDEQYF. The CDR3 bases are TGTGCCAGCAGCTTATTTACAGGGGAAGACGAGCAGTACTTC.

This chain uses TRBV6-5 with TRBJ1-2; D gene uncertain. The CDR3 spans 13 residues. Germline values: CDR1 MNHEY, CDR2 SVGAGI. The V gene lost 2 bases and the J gene lost 4 bases, with 8 bases spanning the gap. The DNA for the CDR3 is TGTGCCAGCAGTTACGAAAACTCCTATGGCTACACCTTC. It translates to CASSYENSYGYTF.